A single sample gave rise to the 15 T cell receptor beta chains below, sequenced in a study of T-cell reconstitution after alpha-beta-depleted transplantation in children. Unique molecular identifiers were incorporated when the TCRbeta library was constructed. TCRdb reprocessed the PCR reads via MiXCR and lists one record per CDR3 protein. The sample shows roughly 590,000 distinct CDR3 sequences, about 15% of them seen only once. The sequences come from PBMCs from the stem cell graft donor, collected from the stem cell graft. The receptors here all came from a human donor who donated a stem cell graft to a child with acute myeloid leukemia.

The rearrangement links TRBV24-1 to TRBJ2-1; D possibly corresponds to TRBD2 (5 bases). The CDR3 consists of 16 residues. From germline, CDR1 is KGHDR and CDR2 SFDVKD. The ends were cut back, 4 bases at V and 1 base at J, with 13 bases in the middle. CDR3 protein: CATSESPSPSYNEQFF. CDR3 DNA: TGTGCCACCAGTGAATCACCTAGCCCTTCCTACAATGAGCAGTTCTTC.

This clonotype was found a few times. J is TRBJ2-2 and V is TRBV7-2; 9 bases align to TRBD1. The CDR3 sequence is 15 residues long. Germline V gene sequence: CDR1 SGHTA, CDR2 FQGNSA. V lost 4 bases, J lost 5 bases, and 5 bases stayed unmatched. The CDR3 is CASSSRTGETGELFF. CDR3 DNA sequence: TGTGCCAGCAGCTCTCGGACAGGGGAGACCGGGGAGCTGTTTTTT.

The chain uses TRBV7-2 and TRBJ2-1, with D perhaps TRBD1 or TRBD2 (7 bases each). CDR1 is SGHTA, CDR2 FQGNSA, per germline. This CDR3 contains 16 residues. Between the trimmed V and J ends, which lost 1 base and 8 bases, there was a span of 18 bases. The CDR3 DNA reads TGTGCCAGCAGCTTAGAATGGGGAGGGGGCCGAGATGAGCAGTTCTTC. Protein sequence: CASSLEWGGGRDEQFF.

This clonotype was found many times. A read error may account for a junction end that differs from germline. The chain links TRBV5-1 to TRBJ2-2; D call uncertain. CDR1 and CDR2 from the germline V gene are SGHRS and YFSETQ. This CDR3 region has 12 residues. CDR3 region: CASSLVGGELFF. CDR3 coding DNA: TGTGCCAGCAGTCTCGTGGGCGGGGAGCTGTTTTTT.

For this clonotype: This may arise from a read error, as a much more abundant clone is one base away. This rearrangement joins TRBV20-1 to TRBJ2-3; possible D gene TRBD2, 5 bases. CDR1 and CDR2 (germline): DFQATT, SNEGSKA (reference sequence). The CDR3 totals 12 residues. The CDR3 protein is CSTRVSTDTQYF. The CDR3 DNA sequence: TGCAGTACTAGAGTGAGCACAGATACGCAGTATTTT.

This clonotype came up a few times. The chain carries TRBV4-3 and TRBJ2-7; TRBD1 agrees at 8 bases. Germline CDR1 is LGHNA and CDR2 is YSLEER. This CDR3 comprises 14 residues. V lost 5 bases and J lost 4; bases outside the gene matches: 7. Here the CDR3 DNA reads TGCGCCAGCAGCTTCTCAAGGACAGGGTACGAGCAGTACTTC. Translating it yields CASSFSRTGYEQYF.

This clonotype was seen ten or more times. The chain has TRBV5-1 and TRBJ2-7; D possibly corresponds to TRBD2 (6 bases). Trimming removed 0 bases from V and 0 bases from J, with 7 bases in between. Germline V gene data show CDR1 as SGHRS and CDR2 as YFSETQ. The CDR3 totals 14 residues. The CDR3 here is CASSLGSGSYEQYV. In DNA form, the CDR3 reads TGCGCCAGCAGCTTGGGTAGCGGCTCCTACGAGCAGTACGTC.

This chain joins TRBV5-1 and TRBJ2-5; D remains ambiguous. Per the germline V gene, CDR1 is SGHRS and CDR2 is YFSETQ. Deletions cut 5 bases from V and 1 base from J, with 15 bases between. CDR3 size: 15 residues. The CDR3 region is CASRPVGELQETQYF. Here the CDR3 DNA reads TGCGCCAGCAGACCCGTGGGCGAACTCCAAGAGACCCAGTACTTC.

The chain joins TRBV7-2 to TRBJ2-1, with D possibly TRBD1 on 6 matching bases. Germline V gene data show CDR1 as SGHTA and CDR2 as FQGNSA. This CDR3 has 14 residues. The V gene lost 1 base and the J gene lost 8 bases, with 12 bases spanning the gap. CDR3 DNA: TGTGCCAGCAGCTTAGGACGACAGGCACATGAGCAGTTCTTC. Translated: CASSLGRQAHEQFF.

The rearrangement links TRBV7-9 to TRBJ2-7; D call uncertain. The V end was cut by 8 bases, the J end by 2 bases, with 13 bases between. Germline lookup yields CDR1 SEHNR and CDR2 FQNEAQ (reference sequence). This CDR3 region has 13 residues. The CDR3 reads CASGIGLPYEQYF. The CDR3 coding sequence is TGTGCCAGCGGAATCGGGTTGCCCTACGAGCAGTACTTC.

This clonotype has a count of ten or more. J is TRBJ2-1 and V is TRBV20-1; 8 bases are a match to TRBD2. CDR1 and CDR2 (germline): DFQATT, SNEGSKA (reference sequence). V shed 6 bases, J shed 6 bases, and the junction held 10 bases outside the gene matches. The CDR3 totals 14 residues. The CDR3 protein is CSAVDGGDFNEQFF. The CDR3 nucleotides read TGCAGTGCCGTAGACGGGGGGGACTTCAATGAGCAGTTCTTC.

This clonotype was counted many times. This chain links TRBV4-2 with TRBJ1-3; maybe TRBD1 (5 bases). V shed 0 bases and J shed 4 bases, with 22 bases lying between them. Germline V CDR1 and CDR2: LGHNA, YNFKEQ. The CDR3 contains 19 residues. CDR3 region: CASSQDLGQGTAEGNTIYF. The CDR3 DNA reads as TGTGCCAGCAGCCAAGATCTCGGGCAGGGAACAGCGGAGGGAAACACCATATATTTT.

This chain connects TRBV20-1 to TRBJ2-5; 9 positions agree with TRBD2. There are 13 residues in the CDR3. CDR1 and CDR2 (germline): DFQATT, SNEGSKA (reference sequence). The V gene end was trimmed by 5 bases and the J gene end by 3 bases; junction bases not matched to a gene: 4. The chain's CDR3 is CSACGGGEETQYF. The CDR3 DNA reads TGCAGTGCTTGCGGGGGGGGGGAAGAGACCCAGTACTTC.

This clonotype appeared many times. The rearrangement joins TRBV20-1 to TRBJ1-6, with D tentatively TRBD1 (5 bases). V was trimmed by 5 bases and J by 4 bases, leaving 15 bases between them. The germline V gene encodes CDR1 DFQATT and CDR2 SNEGSKA (reference sequence). The CDR3 sequence is 15 residues long. This CDR3 is CSAEAAGWYNSPLHF. The CDR3 DNA reads TGCAGTGCTGAGGCGGCAGGGTGGTATAATTCACCCCTCCACTTT.

The rearrangement uses TRBV7-2 and TRBJ2-1; D is undetermined. Germline V gene lookup returns CDR1 SGHTA and CDR2 FQGNSA. The germline V and J ends were trimmed by 7 bases and 0 bases, with 13 bases remaining between them. This CDR3 contains 15 residues. The CDR3 DNA is TGTGCCAGCAACAGCGCCGTCCACTCCTACAATGAGCAGTTCTTC. Protein product: CASNSAVHSYNEQFF.